The rows below give T cell receptor beta chains drawn from one sample of a study of blood T cell repertoires in COVID-19. Some clones are missing from TCRdb's copy, which holds only in-frame ones; the method was immunoSEQ multiplex PCR. This table holds under 250,000 clones, around 80% found once. Sequenced input: peripheral blood. The receptor set was obtained from a woman between 55 and 75 years old who had recovered from COVID-19. Both conserved end residues are part of each CDR3. The order of the fields is V gene, D gene, clone size, J gene, CDR3 DNA, CDR3 protein. D genes are given only for firm matches. Clone size is given for some rows only: seen once, a few or many times, or a class if the clone is expanded.

v_call: TRBV9
d_call: TRBD1
clone_size: .
j_call: TRBJ1-1
cdr3_nt: TGTGCCAGCAGCTCTGAGGGACAGGGGGCCTCTTATGAAGCTTTCTTT
cdr3_aa: CASSSEGQGASYEAFF

v_call: TRBV27
d_call: TRBD1
clone_size: few
j_call: TRBJ2-5
cdr3_nt: TGTGCCAGCAACCCGGGACAGGGTGCCCCAGGGGGGGAGACCCAGTACTTC
cdr3_aa: CASNPGQGAPGGETQYF

v_call: TRBV5-1
d_call: .
clone_size: .
j_call: TRBJ2-7
cdr3_nt: TGCGCCAGCAGCTTGGACCCCTCGCGGGGGCTACCCTACGAGCAGTACTTC
cdr3_aa: CASSLDPSRGLPYEQYF

v_call: TRBV5-4
d_call: TRBD2
clone_size: .
j_call: TRBJ2-7
cdr3_nt: TGTGCCAGCAGCTTGTATCAGCGGGGGGACTACGAGCAGTACTTC
cdr3_aa: CASSLYQRGDYEQYF

v_call: TRBV5-6
d_call: .
clone_size: once
j_call: TRBJ2-2
cdr3_nt: TGTGCCAGCAGCTTGGTAGCGACCGGGGAGCTGTTTTTT
cdr3_aa: CASSLVATGELFF

v_call: TRBV15
d_call: .
clone_size: many
j_call: TRBJ2-3
cdr3_nt: TGTGCCACCAGCAGAGATCAAGATACGCAGTATTTT
cdr3_aa: CATSRDQDTQYF

v_call: TRBV7-8
d_call: .
clone_size: .
j_call: TRBJ2-1
cdr3_nt: TGTGCCAGCAGCTTAGTGGGGGGTTCCTACAATGAGCAGTTCTTC
cdr3_aa: CASSLVGGSYNEQFF

v_call: TRBV6-1
d_call: .
clone_size: .
j_call: TRBJ1-2
cdr3_nt: TGTGCCAGCAGTGAAGGAACAGTGGCTAACTATGGCTACACCTTC
cdr3_aa: CASSEGTVANYGYTF

v_call: TRBV27
d_call: .
clone_size: .
j_call: TRBJ1-1
cdr3_nt: .
cdr3_aa: CASSSSGQGIEAFF

v_call: TRBV12-3/TRBV12-4
d_call: TRBD1
clone_size: .
j_call: TRBJ2-7
cdr3_nt: TGTGCCAGCAGTCCACAGGGGAACGAGCAGTACTTC
cdr3_aa: CASSPQGNEQYF

v_call: TRBV7-9
d_call: .
clone_size: few
j_call: TRBJ1-5
cdr3_nt: TGTGCCAGCAGCGGACGGGGGGGCAGCAATCAGCCCCAGCATTTT
cdr3_aa: CASSGRGGSNQPQHF

v_call: TRBV6-5
d_call: TRBD1
clone_size: .
j_call: TRBJ1-1
cdr3_nt: TGTGCCAGCAGTCACAGGGGGGGGTTCACTGAAGCTTTCTTT
cdr3_aa: CASSHRGGFTEAFF

v_call: TRBV10-3
d_call: .
clone_size: .
j_call: TRBJ2-5
cdr3_nt: TGTGCCATCAGTGACCCAACGGGGGGCCTAAAAGAGACCCAGTACTTC
cdr3_aa: CAISDPTGGLKETQYF

v_call: TRBV7-2
d_call: TRBD1
clone_size: .
j_call: TRBJ1-1
cdr3_nt: TGTGCCAGCAGCCCCCGACAGGGAAGGACTGAAGCTTTCTTT
cdr3_aa: CASSPRQGRTEAFF

v_call: TRBV13
d_call: TRBD1
clone_size: .
j_call: TRBJ2-7
cdr3_nt: TGTGCCAGCCGACAGGGGTCCGAGCAGTACTTC
cdr3_aa: CASRQGSEQYF

v_call: TRBV7-9
d_call: TRBD2
clone_size: .
j_call: TRBJ2-3
cdr3_nt: TGTGCCAGCAGCTCGATAGCGGGGGGGCCTTTCTCAGATACGCAGTATTTT
cdr3_aa: CASSSIAGGPFSDTQYF

v_call: TRBV7-9
d_call: TRBD2
clone_size: .
j_call: TRBJ2-3
cdr3_nt: TGTGCCAGCAGCTATAGCGGGGGAGCCACAGATACGCAGTATTTT
cdr3_aa: CASSYSGGATDTQYF

v_call: TRBV2
d_call: TRBD2
clone_size: once
j_call: TRBJ2-5
cdr3_nt: TGTGCCAGCATCACAGGGACTAGCGGGGGGGCGATAAGAGAGACCCAGTACTTC
cdr3_aa: CASITGTSGGAIRETQYF

v_call: TRBV7-3
d_call: TRBD1
clone_size: .
j_call: TRBJ2-2
cdr3_nt: TGTGCCAGCAGCTTATTACAGGGGGTCGGGGAGCTGTTTTTT
cdr3_aa: CASSLLQGVGELFF

v_call: TRBV30
d_call: TRBD2
clone_size: few
j_call: TRBJ2-1
cdr3_nt: TGTGCCTGGAGTCCACAGCGGGGGGGCGTCAATGAGCAGTTCTTC
cdr3_aa: CAWSPQRGGVNEQFF

v_call: TRBV3-1/TRBV3-2
d_call: TRBD1
clone_size: .
j_call: TRBJ1-6
cdr3_nt: TGTGCCAGCAGCCAACCAGGGGACAGGGGCGCGTATAATTCACCCCTCCACTTT
cdr3_aa: CASSQPGDRGAYNSPLHF

v_call: TRBV24-1
d_call: TRBD1
clone_size: .
j_call: TRBJ2-5
cdr3_nt: TGTGCCACCAGTGACCCCGGCTCGACAGGGATCCCAGAGACCCAGTACTTC
cdr3_aa: CATSDPGSTGIPETQYF

v_call: TRBV5-1
d_call: TRBD1
clone_size: .
j_call: TRBJ2-1
cdr3_nt: TGCGCCAGCAGCGGGATCGGGACAGGGGGCTTCTATGAGCAGTTCTTC
cdr3_aa: CASSGIGTGGFYEQFF

v_call: TRBV11-2
d_call: .
clone_size: .
j_call: TRBJ1-3
cdr3_nt: TGTGCCAGCAGCCTCGGTAGCTCTGGAAACACCATATATTTT
cdr3_aa: CASSLGSSGNTIYF

v_call: TRBV7-9
d_call: TRBD2
clone_size: .
j_call: TRBJ2-3
cdr3_nt: TGTGCCAGCAGCTTAGCAGCCCAGCGGGGGAGCACAGATACGCAGTATTTT
cdr3_aa: CASSLAAQRGSTDTQYF

v_call: TRBV7-6
d_call: TRBD2
clone_size: .
j_call: TRBJ2-6
cdr3_nt: TGTGCCAGCAGCTTAGACCCGGGACTAGCGGGGGGGACTGGGGCCAACGTCCTGACTTTC
cdr3_aa: CASSLDPGLAGGTGANVLTF

v_call: TRBV19
d_call: TRBD2
clone_size: few
j_call: TRBJ2-5
cdr3_nt: TGTGCCAGTAACCCCAGCGGGGGAAGGCAGACCCAGTACTTC
cdr3_aa: CASNPSGGRQTQYF

v_call: TRBV14
d_call: .
clone_size: .
j_call: TRBJ1-4
cdr3_nt: TGTGCCAGCAGTCGCGACAGATCTGCAACTAATGAAAAACTGTTTTTT
cdr3_aa: CASSRDRSATNEKLFF

v_call: TRBV30
d_call: .
clone_size: .
j_call: TRBJ2-7
cdr3_nt: TGTGCCTGGAGTGTTTCTCACGGGAGCTCCTACGAGCAGTACTTC
cdr3_aa: CAWSVSHGSSYEQYF

v_call: TRBV29-1
d_call: .
clone_size: .
j_call: TRBJ1-2
cdr3_nt: TGCAGCACAACCGGGACACGGACCTATGGCTACACCTTC
cdr3_aa: CSTTGTRTYGYTF

v_call: TRBV3-1/TRBV3-2
d_call: .
clone_size: .
j_call: TRBJ2-7
cdr3_nt: TGTGCCAGCAGCCGCCCCTTCTCCCAGACCTACGAGCAGTACTTC
cdr3_aa: CASSRPFSQTYEQYF

v_call: TRBV6-6
d_call: TRBD1
clone_size: .
j_call: TRBJ1-2
cdr3_nt: TGTGCCAGCAGTTACGTGACAGGGCATGGCTACACCTTC
cdr3_aa: CASSYVTGHGYTF

v_call: TRBV6-2/TRBV6-3
d_call: .
clone_size: few
j_call: TRBJ1-1
cdr3_nt: TGTGCCAGCAGTCCCCGAGGGCTAGAATTGGGCACTGAAGCTTTCTTT
cdr3_aa: CASSPRGLELGTEAFF

v_call: TRBV30
d_call: .
clone_size: .
j_call: TRBJ2-2
cdr3_nt: TGTGCCTGTAAAAGGAACAGCGGGGAGCTGTTTTTT
cdr3_aa: CACKRNSGELFF

v_call: TRBV7-9
d_call: TRBD1
clone_size: .
j_call: TRBJ1-1
cdr3_nt: TGTGCCAGCAGCACCTACAGGGGCGGGAACACTGAAGCTTTCTTT
cdr3_aa: CASSTYRGGNTEAFF

v_call: TRBV5-1
d_call: .
clone_size: .
j_call: TRBJ1-6
cdr3_nt: TGCGCCAGCAGCTTGGATCGAGGGGGATCACCCCTCCACTTT
cdr3_aa: CASSLDRGGSPLHF

v_call: TRBV3-1/TRBV3-2
d_call: .
clone_size: .
j_call: TRBJ2-7
cdr3_nt: TGTGCCAGCAGCCCTGACTCAACCTACGAGCAGTACTTC
cdr3_aa: CASSPDSTYEQYF

v_call: TRBV12-3/TRBV12-4
d_call: .
clone_size: .
j_call: TRBJ2-7
cdr3_nt: TGTGCCAGCAGTTTCTCCAGGGCCTACGAGCAGTACTTC
cdr3_aa: CASSFSRAYEQYF

v_call: TRBV6-4
d_call: TRBD2
clone_size: .
j_call: TRBJ2-2
cdr3_nt: TGTGCCAGCAGTCGAGCGGGGGGGCTCGGCGGGGAGCTGTTTTTT
cdr3_aa: CASSRAGGLGGELFF

v_call: TRBV4-1
d_call: .
clone_size: once
j_call: TRBJ2-3
cdr3_nt: TGCGCCAGCAGCCAAGTCGTAGGGGCTATCACAGATACGCAGTATTTT
cdr3_aa: CASSQVVGAITDTQYF

v_call: TRBV2
d_call: TRBD1
clone_size: .
j_call: TRBJ1-5
cdr3_nt: TGTGCCAGCAGCGCGACAGGGGGCGCGGGGTTGCCCCAGCATTTT
cdr3_aa: CASSATGGAGLPQHF

v_call: TRBV10-2
d_call: .
clone_size: .
j_call: TRBJ1-1
cdr3_nt: TGCGCCAGCAGTGAGTCTCGGGTTTCGACTGAAGCTTTCTTT
cdr3_aa: CASSESRVSTEAFF

v_call: TRBV3-1/TRBV3-2
d_call: .
clone_size: .
j_call: TRBJ2-5
cdr3_nt: TGTGCCAGCAGAAAAGAGACTAGGGTGTGGGAGACCCAGTACTTC
cdr3_aa: CASRKETRVWETQYF

v_call: TRBV5-1
d_call: .
clone_size: .
j_call: TRBJ1-2
cdr3_nt: TGCGCCAGCAGCTTGGGCAGGGCCCCTGACTACACCTTC
cdr3_aa: CASSLGRAPDYTF

v_call: TRBV7-9
d_call: TRBD2
clone_size: .
j_call: TRBJ2-5
cdr3_nt: TGTGCCAGCAGCTCGGGGACTAGCGGGGCTCAAGAGACCCAGTACTTC
cdr3_aa: CASSSGTSGAQETQYF

v_call: TRBV7-6
d_call: .
clone_size: .
j_call: TRBJ2-1
cdr3_nt: TGTGCCAGCAGCTTAGAACCCCAGCGGGTAATCTACAATGAGCAGTTCTTC
cdr3_aa: CASSLEPQRVIYNEQFF

v_call: TRBV20-1
d_call: .
clone_size: .
j_call: TRBJ1-2
cdr3_nt: TGCAGTGCTAGAGATTATTCGGGCTACACCTTC
cdr3_aa: CSARDYSGYTF

v_call: TRBV7-2
d_call: .
clone_size: .
j_call: TRBJ2-7
cdr3_nt: TGTGCCAGCAGCCCGGACTGGAGCTCCTACGAGCAGTACTTC
cdr3_aa: CASSPDWSSYEQYF

v_call: TRBV5-1
d_call: TRBD2
clone_size: .
j_call: TRBJ2-5
cdr3_nt: TGCGCCAGCAGCTTGACTAGCGGGGTAGAGACCCAGTACTTC
cdr3_aa: CASSLTSGVETQYF

v_call: TRBV30
d_call: TRBD2
clone_size: few
j_call: TRBJ2-1
cdr3_nt: TGTGCCTGGAGTGGGCGGGGGGGATTACGTGAGCAGTTCTTC
cdr3_aa: CAWSGRGGLREQFF

v_call: TRBV2
d_call: .
clone_size: .
j_call: TRBJ1-1
cdr3_nt: TGTGCCAGCAGCAAAGAACAGAACACTGAAGCTTTCTTT
cdr3_aa: CASSKEQNTEAFF

v_call: TRBV5-6
d_call: .
clone_size: .
j_call: TRBJ2-5
cdr3_nt: TGTGCCAGCAGCTTGACAGGGCCCCCCGAGACCCAGTACTTC
cdr3_aa: CASSLTGPPETQYF